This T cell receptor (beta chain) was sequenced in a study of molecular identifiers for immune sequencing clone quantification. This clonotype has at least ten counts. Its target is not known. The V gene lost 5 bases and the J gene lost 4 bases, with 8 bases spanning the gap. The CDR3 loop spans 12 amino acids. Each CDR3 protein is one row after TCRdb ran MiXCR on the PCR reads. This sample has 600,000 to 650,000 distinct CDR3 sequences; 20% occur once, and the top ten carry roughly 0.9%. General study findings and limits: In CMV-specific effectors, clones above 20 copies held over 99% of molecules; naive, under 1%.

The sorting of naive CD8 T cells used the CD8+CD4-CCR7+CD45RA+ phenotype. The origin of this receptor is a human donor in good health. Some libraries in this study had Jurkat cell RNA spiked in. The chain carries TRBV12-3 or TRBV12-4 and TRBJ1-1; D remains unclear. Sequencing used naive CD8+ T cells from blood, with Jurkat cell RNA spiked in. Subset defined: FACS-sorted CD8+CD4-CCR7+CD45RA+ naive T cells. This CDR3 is CASSPRFTEAFF. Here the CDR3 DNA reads TGTGCCAGCAGTCCAAGGTTCACTGAAGCTTTCTTT.